These 27 T cell receptor beta chains originate from one sample sequenced in a study of blood T cell repertoires in COVID-19. Generated by immunoSEQ multiplex PCR, the TCRdb table keeps only in-frame clones and is missing some. The sample yields 150,000 to 200,000 clones, over 75% seen once. The sample taken for sequencing was peripheral blood. Source of these receptors: a man aged 55 to 69 with acute or convalescent COVID-19.

The chain employs TRBV7-9 and TRBJ2-1; TRBD2 matches at 9 bases. CDR1 and CDR2 (germline): SEHNR, FQNEAQ (reference sequence). V lost 1 base, J lost 6 bases, and 10 bases stayed unmatched. The CDR3 has 17 residues. CDR3 DNA: TGTGCCAGCAGCTTAGTAGTCGGGGCGGGAGGGGGCAATGAGCAGTTCTTC. Encoded protein: CASSLVVGAGGGNEQFF.

CDR3 amino acids: CASSLAGSYNEQFF. In nucleotides, the CDR3 is TGTGCCAGCAGTTTAGCGGGGTCCTACAATGAGCAGTTCTTC. V and J are TRBV6-5 and TRBJ2-1; 8 nucleotides match TRBD2. CDR1 and CDR2 from the germline V gene are MNHEY and SVGAGI. Trimming at V came to 4 bases and at J to 1 base, leaving 0 bases not matched to a gene. The CDR3 loop spans 14 amino acids.

The chain is built from TRBV6-5 and TRBJ2-4, with D possibly matching TRBD2 (6 bases). Looked up from germline, CDR1 is MNHEY and CDR2 is SVGAGI. V was pared by 0 bases and J by 6 bases, with 12 bases between. The CDR3 is 15 residues long. CDR3 loop: CASSYSYGEANIQYF. The CDR3, as DNA: TGTGCCAGCAGTTACTCGTACGGGGAGGCAAACATTCAGTACTTC.

The rearrangement joins TRBV6-5 to TRBJ2-1; 9 nucleotides agree with TRBD1. The V and J ends lost 0 bases and 9 bases, in that order; junction bases with no gene match: 9. Per the germline V gene, CDR1 is MNHEY and CDR2 is SVGAGI. CDR3 length equals 16 residues. CDR3 sequence reads: CASSYSGTGFLGEQFF. CDR3 bases: TGTGCCAGCAGTTACTCTGGGACAGGGTTTTTGGGTGAGCAGTTCTTC.

The rearrangement links TRBV7-3 to TRBJ2-3, with D tentatively TRBD1 (7 bases). Trimming removed 6 bases at V and 0 bases at J, with 13 bases between. Germline V gene lookup returns CDR1 SGHTA and CDR2 FQGTGA. CDR3 length: 15 amino acids. CDR3: CASRQGGASTDTQYF. Written as DNA, the CDR3 is TGTGCCAGCAGGCAGGGGGGTGCTAGCACAGATACGCAGTATTTT. The complete variable domain, with remaining parts taken from reference TRBV7-3 and TRBJ2-3, reads GAGVSQTPSNKVTEKGKYVELRCDPISGHTALYWYRQSLGQGPEFLIYFQGTGAADDSGLPNDRFFAVRPEGSVSTLKIQRTERGDSAVYLCASRQGGASTDTQYFGPGTRLTVL.

The CDR3 is CASMVGGAPGYTF. CDR3 coding DNA: TGTGCCAGTATGGTTGGAGGGGCCCCTGGCTACACCTTC. The chain has TRBV19 and TRBJ1-2, with D maybe TRBD1 (5 bases). The CDR3 loop spans 13 amino acids. The V gene lost 7 bases and the J gene lost 7 bases, with 16 bases spanning the gap. CDR1 is LNHDA, CDR2 SQIVND, per germline (reference sequence). Full variable domain (outside the CDR3, taken from reference TRBV19 and TRBJ1-2): DGGITQSPKYLFRKEGQNVTLSCEQNLNHDAMYWYRQDPGQGLRLIYYSQIVNDFQKGDIAEGYSVSREKKESFPLTVTSAQKNPTAFYLCASMVGGAPGYTFGSGTRLTVV.

This rearrangement joins TRBV28 to TRBJ2-5; 10 bases fit TRBD2. The germline V gene has CDR1 MDHEN and CDR2 SYDVKM. V lost 5 bases and J lost 5; bases outside the gene matches: 8. This CDR3 is built from 15 residues. This CDR3 is CASSPLAGEFETQYF. The CDR3 DNA reads as TGTGCCAGCAGTCCTCTAGCGGGAGAATTTGAGACCCAGTACTTC.

The rearrangement joins TRBV28 to TRBJ2-7; no clear D gene. The CDR3 is made up of 15 amino acids. The V end lost 3 bases, the J end lost 6 bases, and 18 bases lay between the germline ends. Germline assignment: CDR1 MDHEN and CDR2 SYDVKM. CDR3 in DNA: TGTGCCAGCAGTTTCGTCAGACACATCCACACCGAGCAGTACTTC. Translation gives CASSFVRHIHTEQYF.

The chain has TRBV5-1 and TRBJ1-4; the D gene is possibly TRBD1 (6 bases). Trimming pared 1 base from V and 3 bases from J, leaving 13 bases between. CDR1 and CDR2 from the germline V gene are SGHRS and YFSETQ. The CDR3 length is 16 residues. The CDR3 spells CASSLRQAGANEKLFF. The CDR3 DNA reads as TGCGCCAGCAGCTTGAGACAGGCGGGGGCTAATGAAAAACTGTTTTTT.

This clone was detected only once. The rearrangement links TRBV18 to TRBJ1-5; D is possibly TRBD1 (5 bases). V lost 10 bases to trimming and J lost 7 bases, with 20 bases between them. Germline V gene data show CDR1 as KGHSH and CDR2 as LQKENI. This CDR3 has 14 amino acids. The CDR3 region is CATPLRGREQPQHF. The CDR3 nucleotides read TGTGCCACCCCCTTGCGGGGACGAGAACAGCCCCAGCATTTT.

The J gene is TRBJ1-2, the V gene TRBV2, with 8 nucleotides matching TRBD1. The CDR3 sequence is 13 residues long. The V and J ends lost 6 bases and 4 bases, in that order; junction bases with no gene match: 4. CDR1 is SNHLY, CDR2 FYNNEI, per germline. CDR3 region: CASSTQGGYGYTF. The CDR3 nucleotides are TGTGCCAGCAGCACACAGGGGGGCTATGGCTACACCTTC.

The chain has TRBV4-1 and TRBJ1-3; no firm D call. Germline loops: CDR1 MGHRA, CDR2 YSYEKL. The V end lost 2 bases, the J end lost 0 bases, and 11 bases lay between the germline ends. The CDR3 is 16 residues long. In DNA form, the CDR3 reads TGCGCCAGCAGCCAACGCGAGGCTAGCTCTGGAAACACCATATATTTT. The encoded protein is CASSQREASSGNTIYF.

V gene TRBV6-1 combines with J gene TRBJ2-5, with 8 positions matching TRBD2. Germline CDR1 reads MNHNS; CDR2 reads SASEGT. V dropped 3 bases and J dropped 1; count of bases not matched to a gene: 10. The CDR3 contains 17 residues. The CDR3 here is CASSDPGGARTQETQYF. The CDR3 nucleotides read TGTGCCAGCAGTGACCCCGGGGGGGCGCGAACCCAAGAGACCCAGTACTTC.

This chain connects TRBV7-2 to TRBJ2-7; D perhaps matches TRBD1 (6 bases). The CDR3 totals 15 residues. Looked up from germline, CDR1 is SGHTA and CDR2 is FQGNSA. Deletions cut 4 bases from V and 1 base from J, with 14 bases between. As DNA, the CDR3 is TGTGCCAGCAGCTCCCTGACAGGCGTATCCTACGAGCAGTACTTC. Its protein is CASSSLTGVSYEQYF.

This chain links TRBV5-8 with TRBJ2-2; tentatively, D is TRBD2 (5 bases). This CDR3 is built from 17 residues. Trimming took off 0 bases at V and 0 bases at J, with 12 bases between the two ends. Germline-derived CDR1 and CDR2 are SGHTS and YDEGEE. The CDR3 region has the DNA TGTGCCAGCAGCTTGGCTCTCCTAGCTGCGAACACCGGGGAGCTGTTTTTT. Encoded protein: CASSLALLAANTGELFF.

The J gene is TRBJ2-1, the V gene TRBV18, with D maybe TRBD2 (5 bases). CDR1 is KGHSH and CDR2 is LQKENI in the germline V gene. The length of the CDR3 is 14 residues. V dropped 4 bases and J dropped 4 bases, with 11 bases sitting between them. CDR3 in amino acids: CASSLGAVYNEQFF. CDR3 DNA: TGTGCCAGCTCACTGGGAGCGGTTTACAATGAGCAGTTCTTC.

This sequence joins TRBV10-3 and TRBJ2-3; 9 nucleotides match TRBD1. Germline V gives CDR1 ENHRY, CDR2 SYGVKD. The CDR3 totals 15 residues. The junction had 5 bases not matched to a gene; V was cut back by 2 bases and J by 5 bases. The CDR3 region has the DNA TGTGCCATCAGTGAGAGTGAGACAGGGGGAGATACGCAGTATTTT. Translated: CAISESETGGDTQYF.

This chain uses TRBV5-4 with TRBJ1-1, with a tentative D call TRBD1 (5 bases). Germline CDR1 and CDR2: SGHNT and YYREEE (reference sequence). The CDR3 has 16 amino acids. V was shortened by 2 bases and J by 0 bases, with 14 bases between the two germline ends. The DNA of the CDR3 is TGTGCCAGCAGCTTATGGGGGGGGACCTTGAACACTGAAGCTTTCTTT. This sequence encodes CASSLWGGTLNTEAFF.

The V call is TRBV7-3, the J call TRBJ2-3; maybe TRBD2 (5 bases). Germline CDR1 and CDR2: SGHTA and FQGTGA. The ends were cut back, 2 bases at V and 4 bases at J, with 10 bases in the middle. The CDR3 extends over 14 amino acids. CDR3 coding DNA: TGTGCCAGCAGCTTAGGCGGAGGATCAGATACGCAGTATTTT. This translates into CASSLGGGSDTQYF.

This sequence joins TRBV28 and TRBJ1-1; tentative D call: TRBD1 (6 bases). This CDR3 has 16 amino acids. Trimming took off 3 bases at V and 1 base at J, with 15 bases between the two ends. In germline, CDR1 is MDHEN, CDR2 SYDVKM. The CDR3: CASSFWRTVGNTEAFF. CDR3 DNA sequence: TGTGCCAGCAGTTTCTGGAGGACAGTGGGGAACACTGAAGCTTTCTTT.

This chain joins TRBV27 and TRBJ1-2, with a tentative D call TRBD1 (6 bases). Per the germline V gene, CDR1 is MNHEY and CDR2 is SMNVEV (reference sequence). V was pared by 5 bases and J by 0 bases, with 10 bases between. The CDR3 length is 14 residues. The CDR3 bases are TGTGCCAGCAGTCCCCGGGACACTAACTATGGCTACACCTTC. It codes for CASSPRDTNYGYTF.

This chain joins TRBV3-1 (or the pseudogene TRBV3-2) and TRBJ2-1, with 10 bases that match TRBD2. Unmatched junction bases numbered 12, after V lost 1 base and J lost 3 bases. Per the germline V gene, CDR1 is LGHDT and CDR2 is YNNKEL (reference sequence). CDR3 length: 19 residues. The CDR3 loop is CASSQGVLAGARFYNEQFF. CDR3 sequence (DNA): TGTGCCAGCAGCCAAGGGGTCCTAGCGGGGGCGAGATTCTACAATGAGCAGTTCTTC.

V is TRBV9 and J is TRBJ1-1; D gene ambiguous. Germline values: CDR1 SGDLS, CDR2 YYNGEE. This CDR3 has 14 amino acids. Between the trimmed V and J ends, which lost 2 bases and 3 bases, there was a span of 11 bases. The CDR3 DNA follows: TGTGCCAGCAGCGTTAGCCAGAGGGACACTGAAGCTTTCTTT. Residues: CASSVSQRDTEAFF.

The chain carries TRBV3-1 (or the pseudogene TRBV3-2) and TRBJ2-1, with TRBD2 matching 7 bases. Looked up from germline, CDR1 is LGHDT and CDR2 is YNNKEL (reference sequence). The J segment lost 0 bases and the V segment lost 4 bases, leaving 6 bases of the junction unmatched. CDR3 length: 16 residues. The CDR3 nucleotides read TGTGCCAGCAGCCGGGAGGGTGCGAGCTCCTACAATGAGCAGTTCTTC. Its translation is CASSREGASSYNEQFF.

This clone was observed a few times. The V call is TRBV10-3, the J call TRBJ2-2; tentatively, D is TRBD2 (5 bases). The ends were cut back, 0 bases at V and 5 bases at J, with 13 bases in the middle. The CDR3 runs to 16 residues. The germline CDR1 and CDR2 sequences are ENHRY and SYGVKD. CDR3 residues: CAISESFGGRTGELFF. CDR3 DNA: TGTGCCATCAGTGAGTCTTTTGGAGGACGTACCGGGGAGCTGTTTTTT.

The chain has TRBV19 and TRBJ2-2; D may be TRBD1 (6 bases). The CDR3 is made up of 15 amino acids. V was pared by 6 bases and J by 0 bases, with 11 bases between. CDR1 and CDR2 from the germline V gene are LNHDA and SQIVND (reference sequence). The CDR3 bases are TGTGCCAGTAGATCACAGGGTTCGAACACCGGGGAGCTGTTTTTT. It encodes CASRSQGSNTGELFF.

V usage is TRBV5-5 and J usage is TRBJ2-7; 9 bases match TRBD2. V gave up 0 bases and J gave up 6 bases; unmatched junction bases: 4. The CDR3 totals 14 residues. Germline CDR1 is SGHKS and CDR2 is YYEKEE (reference sequence). The CDR3, as DNA: TGTGCCAGCAGCTTGGCTAGCGGGATCCGCGAGCAGTACTTC. Encoded protein: CASSLASGIREQYF.